Given below is one T cell receptor (beta chain) in context. With V trimmed by 0 bases and J by 16 bases, 11 bases remained unmatched. CDR3 length equals 14 residues. From germline, CDR1 is SGHTA and CDR2 FQGNSA. MiXCR, run by TCRdb on the 5' RACE reads, gives a single entry per CDR3 protein. The table includes around 250,000 distinct CDR3 sequences, roughly 17% detected once. These data come from a study of T-cell memory formation after mild COVID-19. The chain is built from TRBV7-2 and TRBJ2-1; TRBD2 matches 8 bases. The sequenced sample was PBMCs or a T cell subset sorted from them (not recorded which). This receptor was taken from a man aged 18 to 35 who had mild COVID-19 (a few samples of this study predate the infection). Cell type and time point are not known. The CDR3 loop reads CASSLASTGTSDFF. The CDR3 coding sequence is TGTGCCAGCAGCTTAGCTTCAACCGGGACTAGTGATTTCTTC.